Listed below are T cell receptor beta chains from one sample, sequenced in a study of beta chain features in type 1 diabetes. Sequencing was performed with immunoSEQ multiplex PCR; in TCRdb, only in-frame clones are kept and a portion is missing. In the table there are 200,000 to 300,000 clones, about a fifth of which are singletons. Sequencing used naive CD4+ T cells from blood. These receptors were obtained from a woman aged 35 to 49 with type 1 diabetes. Both conserved end residues are part of each CDR3. The D gene is left open where the match is weak. Not all rows give a size; the values are once, few, many and, for expanded clones, a class.

d_call,clone_size,j_call,v_call,cdr3_nt,cdr3_aa
TRBD1,NA,TRBJ1-2,TRBV19,TGTGCCAGTTCGCCGGGACAGGGAGACTATGGCTACACCTTC,CASSPGQGDYGYTF
TRBD1,NA,TRBJ2-3,TRBV7-9,TGTGCCAGCAGCTCAAGACAGGGGGGAACAGATACGCAGTATTTT,CASSSRQGGTDTQYF
TRBD1,once,TRBJ2-3,TRBV7-2,TGTGCCAGCAGGCCCACAGGGGGCACAGATACGCAGTATTTT,CASRPTGGTDTQYF
NA,NA,TRBJ1-2,TRBV9,TGTGCCAGCAGCGTAACAGGGAACGGCTATGGCTACACCTTC,CASSVTGNGYGYTF
NA,NA,TRBJ2-3,TRBV5-1,TGCGCCAGCAGCCCTGGTGGAGGCGGAGATACGCAGTATTTT,CASSPGGGGDTQYF
NA,NA,TRBJ1-2,TRBV19,TGTGCCAGTAGTATGGCAGGGTATGGCTACACCTTC,CASSMAGYGYTF
TRBD1,NA,TRBJ1-5,TRBV19,TGTGCCAGTAGTATCGACAGGGTCAATCAGCCCCAGCATTTT,CASSIDRVNQPQHF
TRBD1,NA,TRBJ1-2,TRBV29-1,TGCAGCGTTCAGAAGGGGGCTGACTATGGCTACACCTTC,CSVQKGADYGYTF
NA,few,TRBJ2-5,TRBV28,TGTGCCAGCAGTCCTGAGGACACAGAGACCCAGTACTTC,CASSPEDTETQYF
NA,NA,TRBJ2-7,TRBV25-1,TGTGCCAGCAGTGACCCAACTAGCTCCTACGAGCAGTACTTC,CASSDPTSSYEQYF
TRBD1,few,TRBJ2-2,TRBV6-1,TGTGCCAGCAGTATACAGGGGGGAATGGCCGGGGAGCTGTTTTTT,CASSIQGGMAGELFF
NA,NA,TRBJ2-3,TRBV15,TGTGCCACCTTCCGGGACTCCCCGAGGGCAGATACGCAGTATTTT,CATFRDSPRADTQYF
NA,few,TRBJ2-7,TRBV7-9,TGTGCCAGCAGCTTATCCCAGGGCAGGAGGCAGTACTTC,CASSLSQGRRQYF
TRBD2,few,TRBJ2-1,TRBV10-3,TGTGCCATCAGAGTTAGCCGGGAGGGCCTAAATGAGCAGTTCTTC,CAIRVSREGLNEQFF
TRBD1,NA,TRBJ2-2,TRBV28,TGTGCCAGCACCCCCGACAGGGGGCTAGGCACCGGGGAGCTGTTTTTT,CASTPDRGLGTGELFF
NA,NA,TRBJ1-6,TRBV2,TGTGCCAGCAGTTCACAGCCGGTCGAGAATTCACCCCTCCACTTT,CASSSQPVENSPLHF
NA,NA,TRBJ2-7,TRBV10-3,TGTGCCATCAGGTGGACAGAGTCTTTCTCCTACGAGCAGTACTTC,CAIRWTESFSYEQYF
NA,NA,TRBJ2-6,TRBV28,TGTGCCAGCAGTCCTCCCCACGGGACATCCTCTGGGGCCAACGTCCTGACTTTC,CASSPPHGTSSGANVLTF
TRBD1,NA,TRBJ1-1,TRBV6-6,TGTGCCAGCGGACAGGGGGGCACTGAAGCTTTCTTT,CASGQGGTEAFF
TRBD2,NA,TRBJ2-1,TRBV7-7,TGTGCCAGCAGCGCAGGACTAGCGGCCAACAATGAGCAGTTCTTC,CASSAGLAANNEQFF
NA,NA,TRBJ2-4,TRBV28,TGTGCCAGCAGTTCAGTTTCTCCAGGGTCGGGCAAAAACATTCAGTACTTC,CASSSVSPGSGKNIQYF
TRBD1,few,TRBJ2-5,TRBV30,TGTGCCTGGAGTCACCGGGACAGGGGGCCCCAGTACTTC,CAWSHRDRGPQYF
NA,NA,TRBJ1-1,TRBV5-1,TGCGCCAGCAGCTCGTCAGGCTTGAACACTGAAGCTTTCTTT,CASSSSGLNTEAFF
NA,NA,TRBJ2-7,TRBV4-3,TGCGCCAGCAGGAGAGACCGGGAAGACTACGAGCAGTACTTC,CASRRDREDYEQYF
TRBD1,NA,TRBJ1-5,TRBV19,TGTGCCAGTAGTACCCGGGACAGGGGCTACAATCAGCCCCAGCATTTT,CASSTRDRGYNQPQHF
TRBD1,NA,TRBJ2-1,TRBV5-8,TGTGCCAGCAGCCCTGGACAGGACTACAATGAGCAGTTCTTC,CASSPGQDYNEQFF
NA,few,TRBJ2-1,TRBV9,TGTGCCAGCAGCCCCTCAACCTGGACTCCTCGTAGGTTGAGTGAGCAGTTCTTC,CASSPSTWTPRRLSEQFF
NA,few,TRBJ2-7,TRBV20-1,TGCAGTGCTACTACGACCTACGAGCAGTACTTC,CSATTTYEQYF
TRBD2,few,TRBJ2-1,TRBV4-3,TGCGCCAGCAGCCTCTTAGCGGGGTCCTCAGATGAGCAGTTCTTC,CASSLLAGSSDEQFF
NA,few,TRBJ2-1,TRBV30,TGTGCCTGGAGTGGGTACCAGACTAGTTTTATTGAGCAGTTCTTC,CAWSGYQTSFIEQFF
TRBD1,NA,TRBJ2-3,TRBV4-2,TGTGCCAGCAGCCAAGGGGCAGGGGGCGCCGGGACGCAGTATTTT,CASSQGAGGAGTQYF
NA,few,TRBJ2-5,TRBV6-1,TGTGCCAGCACCTCCTTCTCTCGTCGCCAGTACTTC,CASTSFSRRQYF
NA,few,TRBJ1-2,TRBV29-1,TGCAGCGCCCTCGACAGGTCGGCAGAGGGCTACACCTTC,CSALDRSAEGYTF
TRBD1,few,TRBJ2-7,TRBV7-2,TGTGCCAGCAGCTCAACAGGGGGCTACGAGCAGTACTTC,CASSSTGGYEQYF
TRBD1,NA,TRBJ2-5,TRBV7-9,TGTGCCAGCAGCCTACCCAGGGGGCCTCAAGAGACCCAGTACTTC,CASSLPRGPQETQYF
NA,NA,TRBJ2-7,TRBV19,TGTGCCAGTAGTATCAACAGATACTCCTACGAGCAGTACTTC,CASSINRYSYEQYF
NA,NA,TRBJ2-5,TRBV5-1,TGCGCCAGCAATCGGGACATACAAGAGACCCAGTACTTC,CASNRDIQETQYF
NA,NA,TRBJ1-5,TRBV9,TGTGCCAGCAGCGTAGGCGGTGGACAGCCCCAGCATTTT,CASSVGGGQPQHF
NA,NA,TRBJ1-3,TRBV9,TGTGCCAGCAGCGTAGCTCCGGGTGGAAACACCATATATTTT,CASSVAPGGNTIYF
TRBD1,NA,TRBJ2-1,TRBV10-3,TGTGCCATCAAGGGACAGGGGTACAATGAGCAGTTCTTC,CAIKGQGYNEQFF
NA,NA,TRBJ2-7,TRBV28,TGTGCCAGCAGGCAGGACAGCCCTTACGAGCAGTACTTC,CASRQDSPYEQYF
TRBD1,NA,TRBJ1-4,TRBV5-4,TGTGCCAGCAGCCAGGGGGCTAATGAAAAACTGTTTTTT,CASSQGANEKLFF
TRBD1,NA,TRBJ1-1,TRBV29-1,TGCAGCGCCCGACAGGGAAAGACCGAAGCTTTCTTT,CSARQGKTEAFF
NA,NA,TRBJ2-2,TRBV19,TGTGCCAGTAGCACCCTGGCGGGCGCCGGGGAGCTGTTTTTT,CASSTLAGAGELFF
TRBD1,NA,TRBJ1-1,TRBV5-1,TGCGCCAGCAGCTTAACCCGACAGGGGGCGAACACTGAAGCTTTCTTT,CASSLTRQGANTEAFF
NA,NA,TRBJ1-5,TRBV28,TGTGCCAGCAGATCCGGGACAAGCAGCAATCAGCCCCAGCATTTT,CASRSGTSSNQPQHF
TRBD1,few,TRBJ2-5,TRBV28,TGTGCCAGCAGTTTGTTACAGGGGTACCAAGAGACCCAGTACTTC,CASSLLQGYQETQYF
NA,NA,TRBJ1-1,TRBV2,TGTGCCACCACCAAGTCGGCGGCTGAAGCTTTCTTT,CATTKSAAEAFF
NA,few,TRBJ1-1,TRBV10-3,TGTGCCATCAGCAGGGATGGGAGGACTGAAGCTTTCTTT,CAISRDGRTEAFF
TRBD1,few,TRBJ2-7,TRBV7-6,TGTGCCAGCAGCTTTGACAGGGTGCCCTACGAGCAGTACTTC,CASSFDRVPYEQYF